This TCR beta chain was sequenced for a study of shared T cell receptors in the human thymus. The method was immunoSEQ multiplex PCR; TCRdb's version includes in-frame clones alone and lacks a portion of them. The data contain hundreds of thousands of clones, 70% to 90% of them singletons. This CDR3 has 16 residues. Between the trimmed V and J ends, which lost 4 bases and 3 bases, there was a span of 19 bases. CDR1 is SEHNR and CDR2 is FQNEAQ in the germline V gene (reference sequence). These same data were also listed under a study on human thymus T cells.

The receptor was isolated from a boy in the first two years of life with a congenital heart defect. The sequenced material came from thymocytes. V gene TRBV7-9 combines with J gene TRBJ2-7; possibly TRBD1 for D (6 bases). The CDR3 DNA reads as TGTGCCAGCAGCTCCGGACGTCACAGGGCATTCTACGAGCAGTACTTC. This codes for CASSSGRHRAFYEQYF.